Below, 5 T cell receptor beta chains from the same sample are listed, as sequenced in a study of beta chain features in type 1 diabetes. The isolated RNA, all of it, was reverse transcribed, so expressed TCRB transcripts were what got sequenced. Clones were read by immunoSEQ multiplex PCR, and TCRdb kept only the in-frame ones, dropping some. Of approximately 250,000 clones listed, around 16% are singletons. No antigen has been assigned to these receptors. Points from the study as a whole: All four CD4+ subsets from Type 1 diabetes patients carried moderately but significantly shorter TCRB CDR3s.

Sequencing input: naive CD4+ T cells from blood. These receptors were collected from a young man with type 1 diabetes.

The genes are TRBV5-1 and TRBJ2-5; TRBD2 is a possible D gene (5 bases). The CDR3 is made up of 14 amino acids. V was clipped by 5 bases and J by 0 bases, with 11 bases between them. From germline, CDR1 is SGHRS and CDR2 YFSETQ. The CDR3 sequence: CASSIGEHQETQYF. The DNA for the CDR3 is TGCGCCAGCAGTATCGGGGAACACCAAGAGACCCAGTACTTC.

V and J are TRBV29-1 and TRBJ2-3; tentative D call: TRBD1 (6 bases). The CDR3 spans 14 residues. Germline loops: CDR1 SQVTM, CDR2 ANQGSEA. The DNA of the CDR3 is TGCAGTCTTCGCCGGGACATGGATCTCGATACGCAGTATTTT. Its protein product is CSLRRDMDLDTQYF.

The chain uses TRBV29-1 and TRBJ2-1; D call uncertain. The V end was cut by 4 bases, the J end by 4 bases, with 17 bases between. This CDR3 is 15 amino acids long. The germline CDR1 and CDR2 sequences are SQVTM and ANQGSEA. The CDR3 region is CSVVRGDVRYNEQFF. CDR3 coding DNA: TGCAGCGTTGTCCGAGGAGACGTACGATACAATGAGCAGTTCTTC.

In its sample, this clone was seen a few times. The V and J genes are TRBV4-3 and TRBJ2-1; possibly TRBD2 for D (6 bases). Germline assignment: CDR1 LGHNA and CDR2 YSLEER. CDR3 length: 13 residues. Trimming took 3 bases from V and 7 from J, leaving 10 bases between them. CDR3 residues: CASSHVGSNEQFF. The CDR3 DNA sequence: TGCGCCAGCAGCCACGTCGGGAGTAATGAGCAGTTCTTC.

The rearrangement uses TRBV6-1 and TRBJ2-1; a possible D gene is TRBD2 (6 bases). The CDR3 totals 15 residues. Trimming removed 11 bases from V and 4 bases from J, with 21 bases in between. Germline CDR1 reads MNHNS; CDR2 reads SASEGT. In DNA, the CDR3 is TGTGCCGTTTCCGCTCCGGGACTGGGGTACAATGAGCAGTTCTTC. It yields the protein CAVSAPGLGYNEQFF.